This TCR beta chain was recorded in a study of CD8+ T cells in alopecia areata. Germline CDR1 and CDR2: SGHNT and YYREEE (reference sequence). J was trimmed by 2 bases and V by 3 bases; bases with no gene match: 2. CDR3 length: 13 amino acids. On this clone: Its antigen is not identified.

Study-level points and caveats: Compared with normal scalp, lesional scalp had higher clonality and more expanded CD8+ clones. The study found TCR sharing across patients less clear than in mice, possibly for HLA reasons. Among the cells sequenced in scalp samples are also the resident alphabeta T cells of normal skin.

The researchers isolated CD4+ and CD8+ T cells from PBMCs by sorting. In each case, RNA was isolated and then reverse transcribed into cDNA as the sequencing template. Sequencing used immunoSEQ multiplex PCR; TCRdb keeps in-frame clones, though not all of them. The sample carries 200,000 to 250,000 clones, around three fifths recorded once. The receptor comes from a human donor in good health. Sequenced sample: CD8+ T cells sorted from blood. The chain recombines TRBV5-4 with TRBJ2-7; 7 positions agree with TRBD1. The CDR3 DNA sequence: TGTGCCAGCAGCTACAGGGGTACCTACGAGCAGTACTTC. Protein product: CASSYRGTYEQYF. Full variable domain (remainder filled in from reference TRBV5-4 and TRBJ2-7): ETGVTQSPTHLIKTRGQQVTLRCSSQSGHNTVSWYQQALGQGPQFIFQYYREEENGRGNFPPRFSGLQFPNYSSELNVNALELDDSALYLCASSYRGTYEQYFGPGTRLTVT.